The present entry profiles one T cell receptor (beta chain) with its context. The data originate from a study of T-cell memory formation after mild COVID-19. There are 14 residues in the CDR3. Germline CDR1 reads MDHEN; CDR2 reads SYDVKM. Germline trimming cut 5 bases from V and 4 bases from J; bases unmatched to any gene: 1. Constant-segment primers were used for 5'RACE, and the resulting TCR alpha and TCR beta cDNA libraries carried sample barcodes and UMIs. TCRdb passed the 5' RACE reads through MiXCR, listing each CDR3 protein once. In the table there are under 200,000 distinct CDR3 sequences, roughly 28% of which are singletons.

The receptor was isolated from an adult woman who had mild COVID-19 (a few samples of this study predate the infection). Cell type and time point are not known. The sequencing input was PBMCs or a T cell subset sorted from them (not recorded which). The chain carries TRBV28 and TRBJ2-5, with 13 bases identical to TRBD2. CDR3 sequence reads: CASSGTSGIETQYF. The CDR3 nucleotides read TGTGCCAGCAGTGGGACTAGCGGGATAGAGACCCAGTACTTC.